This entry lists 29 T cell receptor beta chains sequenced from one sample in a study of blood T cell repertoires in COVID-19. TCRdb keeps only in-frame clones here, not all; method: immunoSEQ multiplex PCR. The repertoire includes 150,000 to 170,000 clones, around 82% of them detected once, and 0.6% to 0.7% sits in the top ten. Sequencing input: peripheral blood. All receptors come from a man aged 55 to 70 with COVID-19, enrolled during active disease.

J is TRBJ2-1 and V is TRBV3-1 (or the pseudogene TRBV3-2), with D unclear. Germline lookup yields CDR1 LGHDT and CDR2 YNNKEL (reference sequence). V lost 2 bases, J lost 2 bases, and 10 bases lay in between. The CDR3 extends over 15 amino acids. CDR3 loop: CASSQSGTAYNEQFF. Written as DNA, the CDR3 is TGTGCCAGCAGCCAAAGTGGTACAGCCTACAATGAGCAGTTCTTC.

The CDR3 region has the DNA TGTGCCAGCAGTTTGGGGCACTACGAGCAGTACTTC. Amino acid sequence: CASSLGHYEQYF. This sequence joins TRBV28 and TRBJ2-7; tentatively, D is TRBD1 (5 bases). V was clipped by 3 bases and J by 3 bases, with 6 bases between them. The germline V gene encodes CDR1 MDHEN and CDR2 SYDVKM. The CDR3 runs to 12 residues.

This rearrangement joins TRBV18 to TRBJ1-1; D uncertain. Germline assignment: CDR1 KGHSH and CDR2 LQKENI. Trimming left V 1 base short and J 1 base short, with 13 bases between. The CDR3 runs to 16 residues. The CDR3 loop is CASSPQATLENTEAFF. The CDR3 DNA reads TGTGCCAGCTCACCACAAGCGACACTAGAGAACACTGAAGCTTTCTTT.

V and J are TRBV4-3 and TRBJ1-2; no definite D call. V lost 3 bases to trimming and J lost 3 bases, with 14 bases between them. Per the germline V gene, CDR1 is LGHNA and CDR2 is YSLEER. The CDR3 extends over 15 amino acids. CDR3 DNA: TGCGCCAGCAGCCAGGCCGGGAGTCAGTACTATGGCTACACCTTC. As protein: CASSQAGSQYYGYTF.

A word on this clone: Germline and junction disagree at one end, which may indicate a read error. The V gene is TRBV6-2 or TRBV6-3, the J gene TRBJ2-3, with D possibly being TRBD2 (7 bases). The CDR3 runs to 11 residues. The V gene's germline CDR1 is MNHEY and CDR2 SVGEGT. In DNA form, the CDR3 reads TGTGCCAGCAGTTATGCGGGGGCAAAGGATTTT. Its translation: CASSYAGAKDF.

The chain combines TRBV10-3 with TRBJ2-3; 11 nucleotides agree with TRBD2. V lost 6 bases and J lost 5; bases outside the gene matches: 4. Germline V gene data show CDR1 as ENHRY and CDR2 as SYGVKD. The CDR3 length is 14 residues. CDR3 nucleotides: TGTGCCATCAGGGGAACTAGCGGGGGAGATACGCAGTATTTT. It codes for CAIRGTSGGDTQYF.

The chain combines TRBV28 with TRBJ2-1; D perhaps matches TRBD1 (6 bases). The germline gives CDR1 MDHEN, CDR2 SYDVKM. The CDR3 contains 12 residues. The V end lost 6 bases, the J end lost 10 bases, and 13 bases lay between the germline ends. CDR3 bases: TGTGCCAGCAGGGGGACATCGGACGAGCAGTTCTTC. Amino acids: CASRGTSDEQFF.

The V and J genes are TRBV19 and TRBJ1-1; 9 bases are shared with TRBD1. Germline lookup yields CDR1 LNHDA and CDR2 SQIVND (reference sequence). V lost 7 bases to trimming and J lost 4 bases; unmatched junction nucleotides: 7. This CDR3 has 14 residues. The DNA of the CDR3 is TGTGCCAGTATCCCACAGGGGGCGGCCACTGAAGCTTTCTTT. Encoded protein: CASIPQGAATEAFF.

V and J are TRBV18 and TRBJ1-4; D gene ambiguous. V shed 6 bases and J shed 0 bases, with 11 bases lying between them. The CDR3 has 15 residues. In germline, CDR1 is KGHSH, CDR2 LQKENI. The CDR3: CASSLDRATNEKLFF. The DNA of the CDR3 is TGTGCCAGCTCCCTAGACCGTGCAACTAATGAAAAACTGTTTTTT.

This clone showed up just a few times. The CDR3 region is CASSLSTVRGEKLFF. The CDR3 DNA follows: TGTGCCAGCAGTTTATCGACAGTGCGGGGTGAAAAACTGTTTTTT. The rearrangement joins TRBV27 to TRBJ1-4; D is perhaps TRBD1 (5 bases). The CDR3 has 15 residues. The V end was cut by 0 bases, the J end by 7 bases, with 12 bases between. The germline V gene encodes CDR1 MNHEY and CDR2 SMNVEV (reference sequence). Full variable domain (outside the CDR3, taken from reference TRBV27 and TRBJ1-4): EAQVTQNPRYLITVTGKKLTVTCSQNMNHEYMSWYRQDPGLGLRQIYYSMNVEVTDKGDVPEGYKVSRKEKRNFPLILESPSPNQTSLYFCASSLSTVRGEKLFFGSGTQLSVL.

The chain carries TRBV6-2 or TRBV6-3 and TRBJ1-5; a weak D match, TRBD1 (6 bases). V gave up 4 bases and J gave up 9 bases, with 16 bases separating them. CDR1 MNHEY and CDR2 SVGEGT come from the germline V gene. This CDR3 spans 14 amino acids. CDR3 protein: CASSSGQISRPQHF. The CDR3 DNA sequence: TGTGCCAGCAGTTCCGGACAGATCAGCAGGCCCCAGCATTTT.

The rearrangement joins TRBV24-1 to TRBJ1-5; D is unresolved. V shed 11 bases and J shed 1 base, with 11 bases lying between them. Germline V gene data show CDR1 as KGHDR and CDR2 as SFDVKD. The CDR3 consists of 13 residues. The CDR3, as DNA: TGTGCCATAAGCCGAGGGAGCAATCAGCCCCAGCATTTT. Translation: CAISRGSNQPQHF.

The chain combines TRBV19 with TRBJ1-6, with a weak D call TRBD1 (6 bases). CDR3 length equals 15 residues. V was cut by 6 bases and J by 8 bases, with 17 bases left in between. Germline V gene sequence: CDR1 LNHDA, CDR2 SQIVND (reference sequence). DNA of the CDR3: TGTGCCAGTAGGGTACAGGGTAGTGAAGATTCACCCCTCCACTTT. This codes for CASRVQGSEDSPLHF.

This clone was seen a handful of times. The chain is built from TRBV9 and TRBJ1-1; the D gene is possibly TRBD1 (5 bases). Trimming removed 3 bases at V and 0 bases at J, with 18 bases between. Germline CDR1 SGDLS, CDR2 YYNGEE. This CDR3 comprises 17 residues. DNA for the CDR3: TGTGCCAGCAGCGCTTCTGGGGCAGGGATCATGAACACTGAAGCTTTCTTT. The encoded protein is CASSASGAGIMNTEAFF.

V gene TRBV10-2 combines with J gene TRBJ2-7; 7 bases fit TRBD1. CDR1 is WSHSY and CDR2 is SAAADI in the germline V gene. V lost 3 bases and J lost 2; bases outside the gene matches: 4. There are 14 residues in the CDR3. CDR3 amino acids: CASSDHQGAYEQYF. The DNA for the CDR3 is TGCGCCAGCAGTGATCACCAGGGGGCCTACGAGCAGTACTTC.

This clone was found many times. Other DNA variants within this sample encode the same CDR3. The chain couples TRBV9 to TRBJ2-7; TRBD2 might be the D (5 bases). The CDR3 loop spans 14 amino acids. Trimming shortened V by 0 bases and J by 1 base, and 8 bases separated the two germline ends. Germline lookup yields CDR1 SGDLS and CDR2 YYNGEE. The CDR3, as DNA: TGTGCCAGCAGCGTAGGGTCGGGGTCCTACGAGCAGTACTTC. Its protein product is CASSVGSGSYEQYF.

The chain links TRBV7-9 to TRBJ2-1; D remains ambiguous. Germline V gene data show CDR1 as SEHNR and CDR2 as FQNEAQ (reference sequence). This CDR3 comprises 15 residues. With 2 bases removed from V and 2 bases from J, the gap between germline ends came to 10 bases. CDR3 coding DNA: TGTGCCAGCAGCTTATTTCCGAGAGCCTACAATGAGCAGTTCTTC. Amino acid sequence: CASSLFPRAYNEQFF.

This clone appeared a single time. The V and J genes are TRBV6-4 and TRBJ2-5; 9 nucleotides line up with TRBD2. Trimming at V came to 0 bases and at J to 6 bases, leaving 8 bases not matched to a gene. The CDR3 is 16 residues long. Germline-derived CDR1 and CDR2 are MRHNA and SNTAGT. CDR3 DNA: TGTGCCAGCAGTGACTCCATACTAGCGGGTAGGCAGACCCAGTACTTC. This translates into CASSDSILAGRQTQYF.

This clone was picked up a small number of times. The V and J genes are TRBV30 and TRBJ2-7; 8 positions match TRBD1. CDR1 and CDR2 from the germline V gene are GTSNPN and SVGIG (reference sequence). The CDR3 is 16 amino acids. J lost 3 bases, V lost 5 bases, and 15 bases had no gene match. The CDR3 loop reads CAWEASGQGKSYEQYF. CDR3 sequence (DNA): TGTGCCTGGGAGGCGTCCGGACAGGGTAAAAGCTACGAGCAGTACTTC.

The chain has TRBV7-9 and TRBJ2-5; 15 nucleotides match TRBD2. The length of the CDR3 is 17 residues. Losses at the gene ends were 8 bases for V and 5 bases for J; bases not matched to a gene: 12. The V gene's germline CDR1 is SEHNR and CDR2 FQNEAQ (reference sequence). This CDR3 is CASGRTSGGAGVETQYF. The DNA of the CDR3 is TGTGCCAGCGGCCGGACTAGCGGGGGGGCCGGGGTTGAGACCCAGTACTTC.

The V gene is TRBV3-1 (or the pseudogene TRBV3-2), the J gene TRBJ1-2, with D unresolved. CDR1 LGHDT and CDR2 YNNKEL come from the germline V gene (reference sequence). The germline V and J ends were trimmed by 4 bases and 0 bases, with 12 bases remaining between them. CDR3 length: 15 amino acids. The CDR3 nucleotides are TGTGCCAGCAGCCCTTCCTTTACATCTAACTATGGCTACACCTTC. It encodes CASSPSFTSNYGYTF.

The J gene is TRBJ1-5, the V gene TRBV19, with a possible D match to TRBD1 (5 bases). CDR1 LNHDA and CDR2 SQIVND come from the germline V gene (reference sequence). Trimming took off 5 bases at V and 6 bases at J, with 20 bases between the two ends. There are 16 residues in the CDR3. The CDR3, as DNA: TGTGCCAGTAGTTTGGGACTGATGAAGGATAGTCAGCCCCAGCATTTT. This encodes CASSLGLMKDSQPQHF.

V is TRBV7-8 and J is TRBJ2-7; TRBD2 matches at 7 bases. V dropped 5 bases and J dropped 2; count of bases not matched to a gene: 6. Germline CDR1 and CDR2: SGHVS and FQNEAQ. The CDR3 is 14 residues long. The CDR3 DNA reads as TGTGCCAGCAGCCATGGGGGGGTCGCCTACGAGCAGTACTTC. Residues: CASSHGGVAYEQYF.

The V gene is TRBV19, the J gene TRBJ1-5; TRBD1 might be the D (5 bases). V was pared by 6 bases and J by 6 bases, with 12 bases between. The CDR3 totals 13 residues. Looked up from germline, CDR1 is LNHDA and CDR2 is SQIVND (reference sequence). DNA of the CDR3: TGTGCCAGTAGCCGCAGGGATACTCAGCCCCAGCATTTT. It specifies CASSRRDTQPQHF.

This clone was observed a few times. Other DNA sequences in this sample translate to the same CDR3. The chain carries TRBV2 and TRBJ2-2; TRBD1 might be the D (7 bases). The CDR3 consists of 15 residues. Germline V gene lookup returns CDR1 SNHLY and CDR2 FYNNEI. V lost 3 bases and J 4 bases, leaving 12 bases between the germline ends. The CDR3 coding sequence is TGTGCCAGCAGTGATGGGCAGGGGGGCACCGGGGAGCTGTTTTTT. This sequence encodes CASSDGQGGTGELFF. Drawing the rest from reference TRBV2 and TRBJ2-2, the complete variable domain is EPEVTQTPSHQVTQMGQEVILRCVPISNHLYFYWYRQILGQKVEFLVSFYNNEISEKSEIFDDQFSVERPDGSNFTLKIRSTKLEDSAMYFCASSDGQGGTGELFFGEGSRLTVL.

V and J are TRBV7-9 and TRBJ1-2; possible D gene TRBD1, 5 bases. The germline CDR1 and CDR2 sequences are SEHNR and FQNEAQ (reference sequence). V lost 8 bases and J lost 7, with 23 bases in between. The length of the CDR3 is 15 residues. The CDR3 reads CASALPGAWGRGYTF. Here the CDR3 DNA reads TGTGCCAGCGCATTGCCGGGAGCCTGGGGACGTGGCTACACCTTC.

The chain has TRBV5-8 and TRBJ2-4; 8 bases agree with TRBD1. The CDR3 runs 18 residues. The V and J ends lost 3 bases and 0 bases, in that order; junction bases with no gene match: 11. Germline CDR1 is SGHTS and CDR2 is YDEGEE. CDR3 sequence reads: CASSSLKQGGVAKNIQYF. In nucleotides, the CDR3 is TGTGCCAGCAGCTCATTGAAACAGGGGGGAGTAGCCAAAAACATTCAGTACTTC.

CDR3 in amino acids: CASRRDGNSPLHF. The CDR3 DNA follows: TGTGCCAGCCGGCGGGACGGGAATTCACCCCTCCACTTT. The chain recombines TRBV6-5 with TRBJ1-6; TRBD1 is a possible D gene (5 bases). V was shortened by 8 bases and J by 7 bases, with 12 bases between the two germline ends. CDR1 is MNHEY, CDR2 SVGAGI, per germline. The CDR3 has 13 amino acids.

The chain carries TRBV29-1 and TRBJ1-6; D possibly corresponds to TRBD1 (5 bases). This CDR3 is 13 amino acids long. Trimming cost V 7 bases and J 8 bases, with 15 bases left between them. Germline V gene sequence: CDR1 SQVTM, CDR2 ANQGSEA. The CDR3 DNA follows: TGCAGCGCCGCCCAGGGCCCAGATTCACCCCTCCACTTT. Its protein is CSAAQGPDSPLHF.